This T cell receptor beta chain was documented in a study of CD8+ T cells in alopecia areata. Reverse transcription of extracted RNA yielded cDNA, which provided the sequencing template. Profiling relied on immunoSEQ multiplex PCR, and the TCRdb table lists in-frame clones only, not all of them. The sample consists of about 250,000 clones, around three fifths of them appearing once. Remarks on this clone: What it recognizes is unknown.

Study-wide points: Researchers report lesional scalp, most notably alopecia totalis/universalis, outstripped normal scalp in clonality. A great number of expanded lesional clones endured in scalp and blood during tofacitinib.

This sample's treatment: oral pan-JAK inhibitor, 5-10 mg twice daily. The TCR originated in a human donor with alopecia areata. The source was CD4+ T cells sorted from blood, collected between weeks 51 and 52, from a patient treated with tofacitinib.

This CDR3 is CASSPLTGHADTQYF. The CDR3 coding sequence is TGTGCCAGCTCACCACTCACAGGCCATGCAGATACGCAGTATTTT. The rearrangement uses TRBV18 and TRBJ2-3, with a tentative D call TRBD1 (5 bases). This CDR3 contains 15 residues. The germline V and J ends were trimmed by 1 base and 4 bases, with 12 bases remaining between them. The germline V gene has CDR1 KGHSH and CDR2 LQKENI.